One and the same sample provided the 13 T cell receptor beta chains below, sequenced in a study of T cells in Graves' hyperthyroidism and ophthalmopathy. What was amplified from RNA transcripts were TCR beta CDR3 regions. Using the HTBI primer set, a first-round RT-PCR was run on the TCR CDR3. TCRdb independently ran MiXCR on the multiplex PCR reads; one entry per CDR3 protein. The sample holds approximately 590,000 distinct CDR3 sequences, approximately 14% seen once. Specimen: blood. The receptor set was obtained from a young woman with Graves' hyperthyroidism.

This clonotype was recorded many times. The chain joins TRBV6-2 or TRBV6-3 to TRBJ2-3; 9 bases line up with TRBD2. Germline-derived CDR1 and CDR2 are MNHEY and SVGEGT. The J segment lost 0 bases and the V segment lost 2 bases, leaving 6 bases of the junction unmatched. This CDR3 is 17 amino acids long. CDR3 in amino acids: CASSYDGSGSSTDTQYF. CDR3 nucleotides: TGTGCCAGCAGTTACGATGGTAGCGGGAGTAGCACAGATACGCAGTATTTT.

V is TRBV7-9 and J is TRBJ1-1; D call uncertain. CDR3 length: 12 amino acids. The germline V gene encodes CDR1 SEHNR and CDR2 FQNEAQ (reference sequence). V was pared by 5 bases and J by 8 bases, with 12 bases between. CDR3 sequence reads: CASSQDRSEAFF. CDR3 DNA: TGTGCCAGCAGCCAGGACCGAAGCGAAGCTTTCTTT.

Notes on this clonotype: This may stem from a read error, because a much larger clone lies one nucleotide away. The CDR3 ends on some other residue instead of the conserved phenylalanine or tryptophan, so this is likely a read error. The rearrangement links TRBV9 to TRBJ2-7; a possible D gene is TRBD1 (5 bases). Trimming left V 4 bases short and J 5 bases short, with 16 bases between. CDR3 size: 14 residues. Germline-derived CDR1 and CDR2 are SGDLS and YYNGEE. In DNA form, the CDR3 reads TGTGCCAGCAGCCGTGGTCAGCAGGGTGACGAGCAGTACCTC. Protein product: CASSRGQQGDEQYL.

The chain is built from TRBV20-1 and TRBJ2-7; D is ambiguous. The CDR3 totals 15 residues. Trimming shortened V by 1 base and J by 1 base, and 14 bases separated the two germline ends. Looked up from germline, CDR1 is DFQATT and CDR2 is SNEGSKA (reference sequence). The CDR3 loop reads CSARGGAQLSYEQYF. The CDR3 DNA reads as TGCAGTGCTAGAGGTGGCGCACAACTTTCCTACGAGCAGTACTTC.

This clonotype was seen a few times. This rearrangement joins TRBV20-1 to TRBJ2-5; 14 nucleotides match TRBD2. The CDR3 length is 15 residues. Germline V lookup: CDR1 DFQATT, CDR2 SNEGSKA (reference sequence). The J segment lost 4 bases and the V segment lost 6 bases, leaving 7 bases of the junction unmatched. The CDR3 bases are TGCAGTGCAAGACTAGCGGGAGGGCCTAGAGAGACCCAGTACTTC. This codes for CSARLAGGPRETQYF.

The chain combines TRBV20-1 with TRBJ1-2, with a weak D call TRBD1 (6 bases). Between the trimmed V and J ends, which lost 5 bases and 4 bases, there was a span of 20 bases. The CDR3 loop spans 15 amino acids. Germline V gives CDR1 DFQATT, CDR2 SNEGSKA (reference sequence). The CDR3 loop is CSASPHGRGSYGYTF. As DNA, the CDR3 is TGCAGTGCTTCCCCCCACGGCAGGGGTTCCTATGGCTACACCTTC.

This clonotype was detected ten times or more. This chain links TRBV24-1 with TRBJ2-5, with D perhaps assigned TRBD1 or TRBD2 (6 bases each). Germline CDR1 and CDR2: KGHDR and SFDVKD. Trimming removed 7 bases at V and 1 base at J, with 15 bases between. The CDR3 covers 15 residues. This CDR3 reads CATRKSGGPQETQYF. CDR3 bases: TGTGCCACCAGGAAATCTGGGGGGCCCCAAGAGACCCAGTACTTC.

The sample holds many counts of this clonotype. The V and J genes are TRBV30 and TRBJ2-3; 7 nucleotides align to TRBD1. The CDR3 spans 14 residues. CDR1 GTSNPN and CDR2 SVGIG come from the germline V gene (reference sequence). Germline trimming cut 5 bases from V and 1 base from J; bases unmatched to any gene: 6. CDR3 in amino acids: CAWGLGGGTDTQYF. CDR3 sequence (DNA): TGTGCCTGGGGTCTAGGGGGCGGCACAGATACGCAGTATTTT. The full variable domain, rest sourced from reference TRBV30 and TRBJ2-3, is SQTIHQWPATLVQPVGSPLSLECTVEGTSNPNLYWYRQAAGRGLQLLFYSVGIGQISSEVPQNLSASRPQDRQFILSSKKLLLSDSGFYLCAWGLGGGTDTQYFGPGTRLTVL.

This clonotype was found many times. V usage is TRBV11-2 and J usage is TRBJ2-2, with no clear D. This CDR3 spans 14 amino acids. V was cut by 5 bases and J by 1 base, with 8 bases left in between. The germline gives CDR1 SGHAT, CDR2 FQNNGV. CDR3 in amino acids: CASSLDRNTGELFF. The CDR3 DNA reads TGTGCCAGCAGCCTGGACCGGAACACCGGGGAGCTGTTTTTT.

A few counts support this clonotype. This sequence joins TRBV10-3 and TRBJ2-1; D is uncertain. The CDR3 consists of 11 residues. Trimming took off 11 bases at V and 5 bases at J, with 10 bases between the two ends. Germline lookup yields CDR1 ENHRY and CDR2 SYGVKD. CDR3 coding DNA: TGTGCCGTCGGGTCTAACAATGAGCAGTTCTTC. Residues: CAVGSNNEQFF.

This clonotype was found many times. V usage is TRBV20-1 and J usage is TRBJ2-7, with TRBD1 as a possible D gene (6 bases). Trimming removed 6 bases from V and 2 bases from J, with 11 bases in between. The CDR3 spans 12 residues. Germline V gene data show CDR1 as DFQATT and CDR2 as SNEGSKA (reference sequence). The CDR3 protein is CSARQETYEQYF. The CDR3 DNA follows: TGCAGTGCGCGACAGGAAACCTACGAGCAGTACTTC.

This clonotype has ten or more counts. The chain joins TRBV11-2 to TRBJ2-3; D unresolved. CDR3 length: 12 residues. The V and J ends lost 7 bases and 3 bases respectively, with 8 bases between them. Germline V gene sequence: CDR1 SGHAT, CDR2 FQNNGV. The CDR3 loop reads CASTTETDTQYF. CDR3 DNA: TGTGCCAGCACCACCGAAACAGATACGCAGTATTTT.

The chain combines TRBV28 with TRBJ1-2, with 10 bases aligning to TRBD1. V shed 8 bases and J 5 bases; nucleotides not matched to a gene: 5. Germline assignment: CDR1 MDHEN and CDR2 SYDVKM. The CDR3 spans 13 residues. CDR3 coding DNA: TGTGCCAGCGACGGGACAGGGGTTTATGGCTACACCTTC. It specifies CASDGTGVYGYTF.